Presented here are 2 T cell receptor beta chains from one specimen sequenced in a study of blood T cells in healthy people across ages. Alongside a J-beta primer mix, a sample-barcoded 5' primer served in a second PCR lasting roughly 6 to 11 cycles. TCRdb itself ran the 5' RACE reads through MiXCR, one entry per CDR3 protein. The sample includes about 1.5 million distinct CDR3 sequences, about 45% of them seen just once. What was sequenced was blood. The receptors originated from a woman between 18 and 29 years old in good health.

This rearrangement joins TRBV7-6 to TRBJ2-1; tentatively, D is TRBD1 or TRBD2 (6 bases each). V lost 5 bases, J lost 0 bases, and 14 bases lay in between. CDR1 and CDR2 from the germline V gene are SGHVS and FNYEAQ. This CDR3 spans 16 amino acids. CDR3: CASSPRDTSSYNEQFF. In DNA form, the CDR3 reads TGTGCCAGCAGCCCGCGGGACACGAGCTCCTACAATGAGCAGTTCTTC. The full variable domain, completed using reference TRBV7-6 and TRBJ2-1, is GAGVSQSPRYKVTKRGQDVALRCDPISGHVSLYWYRQALGQGPEFLTYFNYEAQQDKSGLPNDRFSAERPEGSISTLTIQRTEQRDSAMYRCASSPRDTSSYNEQFFGPGTRLTVL.

In this sample, this clonotype turned up a few times. The rearrangement uses TRBV7-2 and TRBJ2-7; D unresolved. The CDR3 is made up of 14 amino acids. The V gene's germline CDR1 is SGHTA and CDR2 FQGNSA. The germline V and J ends were trimmed by 1 base and 0 bases, with 7 bases remaining between them. The CDR3 bases are TGTGCCAGCAGCTTAGGAGTGTTCTCCTACGAGCAGTACTTC. Residues: CASSLGVFSYEQYF.